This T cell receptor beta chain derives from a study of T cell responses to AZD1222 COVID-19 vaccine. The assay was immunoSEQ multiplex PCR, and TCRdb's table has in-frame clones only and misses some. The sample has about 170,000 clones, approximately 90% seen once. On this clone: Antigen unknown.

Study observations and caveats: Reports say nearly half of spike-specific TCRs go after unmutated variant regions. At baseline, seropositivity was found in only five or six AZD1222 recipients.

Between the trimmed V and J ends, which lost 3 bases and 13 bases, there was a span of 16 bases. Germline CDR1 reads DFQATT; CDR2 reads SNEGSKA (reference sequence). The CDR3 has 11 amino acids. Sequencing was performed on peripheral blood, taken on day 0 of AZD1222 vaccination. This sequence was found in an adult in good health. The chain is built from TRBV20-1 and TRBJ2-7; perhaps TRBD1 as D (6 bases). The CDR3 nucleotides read TGCAGTGCTAGTTCGGACAGCTTAAACTACTTC. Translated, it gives CSASSDSLNYF.